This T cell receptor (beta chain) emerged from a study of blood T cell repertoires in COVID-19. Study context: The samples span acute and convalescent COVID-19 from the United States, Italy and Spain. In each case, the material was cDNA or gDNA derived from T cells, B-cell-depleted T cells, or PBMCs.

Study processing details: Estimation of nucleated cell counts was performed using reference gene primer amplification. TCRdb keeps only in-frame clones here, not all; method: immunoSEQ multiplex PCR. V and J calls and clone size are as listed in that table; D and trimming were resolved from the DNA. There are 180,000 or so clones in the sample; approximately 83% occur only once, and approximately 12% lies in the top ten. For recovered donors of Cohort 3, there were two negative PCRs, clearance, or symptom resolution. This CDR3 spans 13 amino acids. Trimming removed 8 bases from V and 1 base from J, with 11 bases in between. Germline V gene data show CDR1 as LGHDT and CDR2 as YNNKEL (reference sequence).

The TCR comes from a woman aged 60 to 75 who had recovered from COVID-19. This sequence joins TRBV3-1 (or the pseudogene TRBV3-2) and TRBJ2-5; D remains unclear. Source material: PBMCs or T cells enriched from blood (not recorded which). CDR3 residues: CASRRNLQETQYF. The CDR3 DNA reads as TGTGCCAGCCGGCGGAACCTCCAAGAGACCCAGTACTTC.